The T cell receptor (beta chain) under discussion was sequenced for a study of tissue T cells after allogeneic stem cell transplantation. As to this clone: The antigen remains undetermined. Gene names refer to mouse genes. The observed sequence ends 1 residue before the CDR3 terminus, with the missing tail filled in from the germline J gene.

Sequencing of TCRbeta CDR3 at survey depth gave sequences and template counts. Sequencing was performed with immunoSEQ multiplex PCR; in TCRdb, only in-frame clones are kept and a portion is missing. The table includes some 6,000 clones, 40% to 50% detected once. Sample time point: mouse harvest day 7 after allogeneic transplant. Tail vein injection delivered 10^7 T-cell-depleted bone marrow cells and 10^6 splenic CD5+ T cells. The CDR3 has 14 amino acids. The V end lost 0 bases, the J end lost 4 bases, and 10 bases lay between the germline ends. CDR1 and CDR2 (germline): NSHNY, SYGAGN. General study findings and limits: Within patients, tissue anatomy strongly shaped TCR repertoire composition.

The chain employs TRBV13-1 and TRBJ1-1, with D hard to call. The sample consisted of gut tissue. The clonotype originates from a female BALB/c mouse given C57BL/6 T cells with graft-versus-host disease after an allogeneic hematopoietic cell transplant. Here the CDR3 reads CASSDAGWGTEVFF. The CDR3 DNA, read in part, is TGTGCCAGCAGTGATGCAGGTTGGGGCACAGAAGTCTTC.